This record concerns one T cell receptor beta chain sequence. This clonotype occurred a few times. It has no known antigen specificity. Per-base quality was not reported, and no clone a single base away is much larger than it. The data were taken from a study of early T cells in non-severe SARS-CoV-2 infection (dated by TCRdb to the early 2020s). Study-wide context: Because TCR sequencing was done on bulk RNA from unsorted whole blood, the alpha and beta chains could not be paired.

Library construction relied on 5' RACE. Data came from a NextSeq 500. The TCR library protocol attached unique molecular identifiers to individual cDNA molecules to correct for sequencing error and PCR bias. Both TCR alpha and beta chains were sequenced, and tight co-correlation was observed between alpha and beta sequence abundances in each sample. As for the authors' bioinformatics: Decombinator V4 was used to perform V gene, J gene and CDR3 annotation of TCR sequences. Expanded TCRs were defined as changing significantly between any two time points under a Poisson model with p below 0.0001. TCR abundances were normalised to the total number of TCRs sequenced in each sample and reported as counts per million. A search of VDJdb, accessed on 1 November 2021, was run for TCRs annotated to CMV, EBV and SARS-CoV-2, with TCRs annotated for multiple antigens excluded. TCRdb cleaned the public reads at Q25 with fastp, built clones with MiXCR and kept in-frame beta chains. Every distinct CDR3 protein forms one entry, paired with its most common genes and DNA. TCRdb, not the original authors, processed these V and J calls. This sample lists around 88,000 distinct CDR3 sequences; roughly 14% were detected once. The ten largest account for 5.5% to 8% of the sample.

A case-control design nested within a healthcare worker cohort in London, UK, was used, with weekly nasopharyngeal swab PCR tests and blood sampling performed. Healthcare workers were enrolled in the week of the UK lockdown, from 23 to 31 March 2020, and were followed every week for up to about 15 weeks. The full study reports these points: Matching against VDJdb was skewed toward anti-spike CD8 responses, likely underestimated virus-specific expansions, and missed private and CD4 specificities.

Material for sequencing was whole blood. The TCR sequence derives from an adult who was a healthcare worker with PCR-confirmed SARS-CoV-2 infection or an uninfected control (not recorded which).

The CDR3 amino acid sequence is: CSAARRLNTEAFF. The DNA sequence reads TGCAGCGCTGCCAGGCGGTTGAACACTGAAGCTTTCTTT. The chain couples TRBV29-1 to TRBJ1-1, with the D gene not clear enough to name. The germline V gene supplies CDR1 SQVTM and CDR2 ANQGSEA. V was cut back by 7 bases and J by 0 bases, leaving a gap of 12 bases between them. The CDR3 goes from the cysteine to the phenylalanine over 13 residues. Left in the record is the CDR3 DNA by itself, 39 bases read in frame from the first base.